Below are 19 T cell receptor beta chains sequenced from a single sample in a study of identical twins. TCRdb redid the calling of the 5' RACE reads with MiXCR, one entry per CDR3 protein. The table includes hundreds of thousands of distinct CDR3 sequences, roughly 12% detected once. These data also featured in a second study, about yellow fever vaccine responses in identical twins.

The source material was CD8+ T cells sorted from blood. Receptors originate from a woman under 30 in good health.

The chain uses TRBV10-3 and TRBJ2-1, with TRBD2 matching over 9 bases. Per germline, CDR1 ENHRY and CDR2 SYGVKD. CDR3 length: 15 residues. After removal of 3 bases from V and 4 bases from J, the junction contained 4 bases not matched to a gene. CDR3 bases: TGTGCCATCAGTGAATTGGCGGGAGGGTACAATGAGCAGTTCTTC. Its protein product is CAISELAGGYNEQFF.

This clonotype was detected a few times. The V gene is TRBV2, the J gene TRBJ2-3, with 8 bases fitting TRBD1. The germline CDR1 and CDR2 sequences are SNHLY and FYNNEI. V dropped 4 bases and J dropped 4; count of bases not matched to a gene: 7. The CDR3 runs 15 residues. In DNA, the CDR3 is TGTGCCAGCAGTGGCCTTGACAGGGGACCAGATACGCAGTATTTT. Protein product: CASSGLDRGPDTQYF.

This clonotype came up a few times. The chain links TRBV9 to TRBJ2-7; 7 bases are a match to TRBD2. The trim removed 0 bases at V and 1 base at J, leaving 1 base unmatched. This CDR3 has 14 residues. Germline values: CDR1 SGDLS, CDR2 YYNGEE. The CDR3 sequence: CASSVDGGSYEQYF. CDR3 DNA sequence: TGTGCCAGCAGCGTAGACGGGGGGTCCTACGAGCAGTACTTC.

The chain has TRBV7-8 and TRBJ1-1; D gene unclear. The CDR3 has 12 amino acids. V lost 4 bases and J lost 4, with 7 bases in between. The germline V gene encodes CDR1 SGHVS and CDR2 FQNEAQ. The CDR3 sequence: CASSSHVTEAFF. In nucleotides, the CDR3 is TGTGCCAGCAGCTCCCATGTCACTGAAGCTTTCTTT.

The sample holds a few counts of this clonotype. The chain is built from TRBV7-9 and TRBJ1-4; D is perhaps TRBD1 (5 bases). The CDR3 consists of 14 residues. Germline V CDR1 and CDR2: SEHNR, FQNEAQ (reference sequence). Trimming pared 1 base from V and 7 bases from J, leaving 10 bases between. DNA for the CDR3: TGTGCCAGCAGCTTAGTAGGGGCTGGTGAAAAACTGTTTTTT. It encodes CASSLVGAGEKLFF.

The sample holds a few counts of this clonotype. The rearrangement joins TRBV2 to TRBJ2-7, with 9 positions matching TRBD1. CDR3 size: 14 residues. The germline V gene encodes CDR1 SNHLY and CDR2 FYNNEI. Germline trimming cut 7 bases from V and 4 bases from J; bases unmatched to any gene: 8. In DNA, the CDR3 is TGTGCCAGCATACCGGGACAGGGATCTTACGAGCAGTACGTC. This encodes CASIPGQGSYEQYV.

In this sample, this clonotype turned up a few times. The chain couples TRBV7-9 to TRBJ2-1; TRBD1 might be the D (7 bases). The CDR3 runs to 15 residues. Per germline, CDR1 SEHNR and CDR2 FQNEAQ (reference sequence). The V end lost 2 bases, the J end lost 6 bases, and 14 bases lay between the germline ends. CDR3 nucleotides: TGTGCCAGCAGCTTAACCGGGACAGCGGGCAATGAGCAGTTCTTC. It is translated as CASSLTGTAGNEQFF.

This chain uses TRBV27 with TRBJ1-6, with D tentatively TRBD1 (5 bases). CDR3 length equals 15 residues. Germline CDR1 is MNHEY and CDR2 is SMNVEV (reference sequence). Trimming removed 6 bases at V and 14 bases at J, with 23 bases between. CDR3 nucleotide sequence: TGTGCCAGCAGCTTACGGGGGGGTCCCAATCGGGCCCTCCACTTT. Translated: CASSLRGGPNRALHF.

The V gene is TRBV4-1, the J gene TRBJ2-1; D possibly corresponds to TRBD2 (6 bases). CDR1 is MGHRA, CDR2 YSYEKL, per germline. CDR3 length equals 16 residues. V gave up 0 bases and J gave up 5 bases, with 14 bases separating them. The CDR3 here is CASSQDSREADNEQFF. The CDR3 region has the DNA TGCGCCAGCAGCCAAGATTCGAGGGAGGCCGACAATGAGCAGTTCTTC.

This chain uses TRBV9 with TRBJ2-1, with 7 bases identical to TRBD1. The germline gives CDR1 SGDLS, CDR2 YYNGEE. This CDR3 spans 15 amino acids. Trimming cost V 4 bases and J 6 bases; bases outside gene matches: 10. The CDR3 DNA sequence: TGTGCCAGCAGCCCTAGGGGGCAGGTAGTCAATGAGCAGTTCTTC. Translating gives CASSPRGQVVNEQFF.

CDR3 DNA: TGCGCCAGCAGTGAAAGGGCTAGCGGAGCCTACGAGCAGTACTTC. Residues: CASSERASGAYEQYF. The chain couples TRBV10-1 to TRBJ2-7; 7 bases fit TRBD2. The CDR3 extends over 15 amino acids. Germline assignment: CDR1 WNHNN and CDR2 SYGVQD (reference sequence). The trim removed 3 bases at V and 2 bases at J, leaving 7 bases unmatched.

The gene calls are TRBV7-3 and TRBJ2-3, with 9 nucleotides matching TRBD2. Germline V lookup: CDR1 SGHTA, CDR2 FQGTGA. Germline trimming cut 1 base from V and 2 bases from J; bases unmatched to any gene: 7. CDR3 length equals 17 residues. The CDR3 DNA reads TGTGCCAGCAGCTTAAGGGCTAGCGGGGTAAACACAGATACGCAGTATTTT. It translates to CASSLRASGVNTDTQYF. Complete variable domain (other parts from reference TRBV7-3 and TRBJ2-3): GAGVSQTPSNKVTEKGKYVELRCDPISGHTALYWYRQSLGQGPEFLIYFQGTGAADDSGLPNDRFFAVRPEGSVSTLKIQRTERGDSAVYLCASSLRASGVNTDTQYFGPGTRLTVL.

The chain links TRBV12-3 or TRBV12-4 to TRBJ2-7; no clear D gene. This CDR3 is 13 amino acids long. Trimming removed 0 bases from V and 7 bases from J, with 10 bases in between. Here the CDR3 reads CASSLASAREQYF. The CDR3 DNA follows: TGTGCCAGCAGTTTAGCATCGGCGCGTGAGCAGTACTTC.

This clonotype was counted only a few times. This rearrangement joins TRBV20-1 to TRBJ2-7; 9 nucleotides agree with TRBD1. The CDR3 spans 14 residues. V shed 5 bases and J 0 bases; nucleotides not matched to a gene: 5. Germline-derived CDR1 and CDR2 are DFQATT and SNEGSKA (reference sequence). CDR3 loop: CSAPDRGSSYEQYF. The CDR3 nucleotides read TGCAGTGCTCCTGACAGGGGGAGCTCCTACGAGCAGTACTTC.

This clonotype came up many times. CDR3 amino acids: CASSAETHSGANVLTF. CDR3 nucleotide sequence: TGCGCCAGCAGCGCGGAAACTCACTCTGGGGCCAACGTCCTGACTTTC. The chain is built from TRBV5-1 and TRBJ2-6; D unclear. The CDR3 spans 16 residues. Trimming removed 4 bases at V and 0 bases at J, with 11 bases between. Germline CDR1 is SGHRS and CDR2 is YFSETQ.

This clonotype showed up just a few times. The chain employs TRBV29-1 and TRBJ2-5, with D possibly TRBD1 on 6 matching bases. CDR1 and CDR2 from the germline V gene are SQVTM and ANQGSEA. V shed 0 bases and J shed 5 bases, with 10 bases lying between them. This CDR3 contains 13 residues. The CDR3 DNA follows: TGCAGCGTTGAAGAGGACCAGGGGGAGACCCAGTACTTC. As protein: CSVEEDQGETQYF.

CDR3 region: CASSYRGLPEAFF. CDR3 nucleotides: TGTGCCAGCAGCTACAGGGGTTTGCCTGAAGCTTTCTTT. V is TRBV7-9 and J is TRBJ1-1; 7 bases match TRBD1. This CDR3 is 13 amino acids long. The V segment lost 4 bases and the J segment 6 bases; nucleotides outside the gene matches: 5. Looked up from germline, CDR1 is SEHNR and CDR2 is FQNEAQ (reference sequence).

This clonotype occurred a few times. The chain links TRBV7-9 to TRBJ1-1, with TRBD1 matching over 9 bases. The germline V gene encodes CDR1 SEHNR and CDR2 FQNEAQ (reference sequence). This CDR3 is 12 amino acids long. The trim removed 5 bases at V and 10 bases at J, leaving 5 bases unmatched. CDR3 coding DNA: TGTGCCAGCAGCCCCTTGGACAGGGGAGCTTTCTTT. Translated: CASSPLDRGAFF.

This clonotype was picked up many times. The CDR3 loop is CASSQTVLNTEAFF. CDR3 nucleotides: TGTGCCAGCAGTCAGACAGTTTTGAACACTGAAGCTTTCTTT. This chain connects TRBV12-3 or TRBV12-4 to TRBJ1-1, with TRBD1 as a possible D gene (5 bases). V lost 5 bases, J lost 0 bases, and 10 bases lay in between. The CDR3 sequence is 14 residues long.